The subject of this entry is one T cell receptor (beta chain). The specificity of this receptor is unknown. The input lacks base qualities; no much larger clone sits a single base away. At the junction V is shortened by 8 bases and J by 3 bases, with 19 bases in between. From the cysteine through the phenylalanine, the CDR3 covers 15 amino acids. Just CDR3 DNA is preserved here, 45 bases in frame from base 1. CDR1 and CDR2 are drawn from the germline V gene (reference sequence): LNHDA, SQIVND. TCRbeta CDR3 regions were amplified from genomic DNA by means of the immunoSEQ Assay, a bias-controlled multiplex PCR. In the original analysis: Within the assay, amplification of reference gene primers was used to estimate how many nucleated cells each sample contained. To quantify the absolute abundance of each unique TCRbeta CDR3 rearrangement, sequence reads were collapsed and filtered. For each sample, productive Simpson clonality was calculated by taking the square root of Simpson's diversity index across productive rearrangements. The immuneACCESS repertoire file appears here via TCRdb, limited to in-frame rearrangements. These files lack a portion of the clones; in checked studies, under half of the deficit traces to unresolved V genes, and the cause of the others is not known. V and J calls and clone size are given by that table; D and trimming were obtained from the DNA. This sample gives 100,000 to 150,000 clones in total; around 64% of them show up just once. In total, the top ten clones hold more than 0.8% of the sample.

These data are taken from a study of blood T cell repertoires in COVID-19 (dated by TCRdb to about 2020). Turning to the overall study: The collaborator samples originated in the United States, Italy and Spain and spanned the acute and convalescent phases of COVID-19. The prospective study material was composed of cDNA or gDNA derived from T cells, B-cell-depleted T cells, or PBMCs. Subjects who had been exposed to COVID-19, were actively infected with it, or had recovered from it provided the deeply sampled blood TCRbeta repertoires that made up the dataset. The repertoires were released in a freely available public database meant as a resource for research on the immune response to SARS-CoV-2. The samples were drawn from two sources: the first 160 participants of the ongoing ImmuneRACE study, and 950 to 1,500 subjects contributed by 6 global collaborators. Nearly every sample came with metadata listing a de-identified subject ID, COVID-19 status, age in years and sex. Where HLA class I and class II types were available, the types were taken from metadata supplied by the sample provider, not from assay-based typing. What the authors observed across the whole study: The quantity of clinical and demographic metadata differed by source and by participant and was supplied without curation.

The collaborating institutions used their own protocols to collect whole blood in K2EDTA tubes. For TCRbeta analysis, collaborators shipped samples as frozen whole blood, isolated PBMCs, or DNA extracted from either of those sample types. The sample comprised peripheral blood. The V and J genes are TRBV19 and TRBJ2-5; the D gene is possibly TRBD2, with 6 bases matching. The TCR was taken from a human donor with acute or convalescent COVID-19. The donor label of this sample is uncertain. The base sequence is TGTGCCAGTGGACGAGAGTGGGGCGGGGAAGAGACCCAGTACTTC. Translated, it reads CASGREWGGEETQYF. With the rest looked up from the reference TRBV19 and TRBJ2-5 genes rather than sequenced, the full variable domain is DGGITQSPKYLFRKEGQNVTLSCEQNLNHDAMYWYRQDPGQGLRLIYYSQIVNDFQKGDIAEGYSVSREKKESFPLTVTSAQKNPTAFYLCASGREWGGEETQYFGPGTRLLVL.